This T cell receptor (beta chain) stems from a study of blood T cell repertoires in COVID-19 (dated by TCRdb to the early 2020s). Turning to the overall study: Samples covering the acute and convalescent phases of COVID-19 were provided by collaborators in the United States, Italy and Spain. Sample metadata almost always included a de-identified subject ID, COVID-19 status, age in years and sex. The repertoires were released in a freely available public database meant as a resource for research on the immune response to SARS-CoV-2. HLA class I and class II types, where available, came from metadata supplied by the sample provider rather than from assay-based typing. The material from the prospective study consisted of cDNA or gDNA derived from T cells, B-cell-depleted T cells, or PBMCs. The dataset comprised deeply sampled blood TCRbeta repertoires from subjects exposed to, actively infected with, or recovered from COVID-19. Samples were obtained from the ongoing ImmuneRACE study (first 160 participants) and from about 1,300 subjects provided by 6 global collaborators. The full study reports these points: How much clinical and demographic metadata was included differed by source and by participant, and the metadata was provided uncurated.

Details on this clone: Its target antigen remains unknown. No quality values exist for individual bases; no much larger clone is one base distant.

TCRbeta CDR3 regions were amplified from genomic DNA by means of the immunoSEQ Assay, a bias-controlled multiplex PCR. In the paper's pipeline: Within the assay, amplification of reference gene primers was used to estimate how many nucleated cells each sample contained. To quantify the absolute abundance of each unique TCRbeta CDR3 rearrangement, sequence reads were collapsed and filtered. For each sample, productive Simpson clonality was calculated as the square root of Simpson's diversity index across productive rearrangements. Imported from immuneACCESS, the table was reduced by TCRdb to in-frame sequences with V and J called. These copies leave out some clones; in studies compared against another copy, an unresolved V gene accounts for under half, and the cause of the remainder is not known. The V and J calls and clone size were taken over from that table, and D and trimming were inferred from the DNA. Present in this sample are some 260,000 clones, about 93% of which were seen just once. The top ten clones comprise 1.9% of the sample.

The CDR3 spans 13 residues, from the cysteine through the phenylalanine. The CDR3 DNA has 39 bases and is translated from base 1. As encoded in the germline V gene, CDR1 is SQVTM while CDR2 is ANQGSEA. Ends trimmed: V by 6 bases, J by 8 bases; bases unmatched to a gene: 7. Participants in the prospective study were aged roughly 18 to 100 years, lived in 20 to 25 United States geographic areas, and enrolled through a virtual design. To assign participants to cohorts, the prospective study relied on clinical history that participants themselves reported in a screening survey and a study questionnaire. Recovered participants in ImmuneRACE Cohort 3 were defined as having two consecutive negative NP/OP PCR tests, clearance from a healthcare professional, or resolution of symptoms. Each participant in the prospective study had whole blood, serum and a nasopharyngeal or oropharyngeal swab collected by mobile phlebotomists. Participants in the prospective study had the option to provide additional blood draws and questionnaires over a 2-month period. Blood samples from the prospective study were shipped frozen or at room temperature prior to DNA extraction.

This sequence originates from a woman younger than 35 who had recovered from COVID-19. The rearranged segments are TRBV29-1 and TRBJ1-4, and 9 junction bases match TRBD1. Sequenced sample: PBMCs or T cells enriched from blood (not recorded which). The sequence in DNA is TGCAGCGTGGGGGGACAGGGACGAGAAAAACTGTTTTTT. This sequence encodes CSVGGQGREKLFF. With all but the CDR3 taken from the reference TRBV29-1 and TRBJ1-4 genes, the full variable domain is: SAVISQKPSRDICQRGTSLTIQCQVDSQVTMMFWYRQQPGQSLTLIATANQGSEATYESGFVIDKFPISRPNLTFSTLTVSNMSPEDSSIYLCSVGGQGREKLFFGSGTQLSVL.